This T cell receptor beta chain was retrieved from a study of T cells in Graves' hyperthyroidism and ophthalmopathy. CDR3 length: 14 amino acids. Germline assignment: CDR1 SNHLY and CDR2 FYNNEI. The V segment lost 3 bases and the J segment 7 bases; nucleotides outside the gene matches: 6. Amplified TCR beta CDR3 regions derived from RNA transcripts. During a first-round RT-PCR of the TCR CDR3, the HTBI primer set was used. In TCRdb, the multiplex PCR reads were re-called with MiXCR into one record per CDR3 protein. The table lists approximately 700,000 distinct CDR3 sequences, about 15% of them singletons, with around 8.1% in the top ten.

Sequences were obtained from blood. The TCR originated in a man aged 18 to 35 with Graves' hyperthyroidism. The chain links TRBV2 to TRBJ1-5, with TRBD1 matching 7 bases. The CDR3: CASSDEGARQPQHF. CDR3 sequence (DNA): TGTGCCAGCAGTGACGAGGGGGCCAGACAGCCCCAGCATTTT.